Shown below are 20 T cell receptor beta chains from a single sample sequenced in a study of T cells in Graves' hyperthyroidism and ophthalmopathy. From RNA transcripts, TCR beta CDR3 regions were amplified. Primed by the HTBI set, a first-round RT-PCR was run on the TCR CDR3. MiXCR, run by TCRdb on the multiplex PCR reads, gives a single entry per CDR3 protein. The sample contains hundreds of thousands of distinct CDR3 sequences, roughly 15% of which appear only once. The sequenced sample was blood. These receptors came from a woman between 45 and 60 years old with Graves' ophthalmopathy.

This clonotype was counted many times. The CDR3 DNA reads as TGCAGCGTTGAACGGGGTAGCGGGTACGAGCAGTACTTC. Translating gives CSVERGSGYEQYF. The chain uses TRBV29-1 and TRBJ2-7, with TRBD2 identical over 7 bases. CDR3 length: 13 amino acids. The V segment lost 2 bases and the J segment 4 bases; nucleotides outside the gene matches: 5. Germline V gives CDR1 SQVTM, CDR2 ANQGSEA.

Comment on this clonotype: Just one base apart from a much larger clone, this may be a read error. V usage is TRBV13 and J usage is TRBJ1-1, with no clear D. The CDR3 loop spans 14 amino acids. The germline CDR1 and CDR2 sequences are PRHDT and FYEKMQ (reference sequence). The CDR3 is CASSLRLVNAEAFF. CDR3 coding DNA: TGTGCCAGCAGCTTACGGCTCGTGAACGCTGAAGCTTTCTTT.

In its sample, this clonotype was seen many times. J is TRBJ2-1 and V is TRBV20-1, with 8 bases lining up with TRBD2. The V gene end was trimmed by 3 bases and the J gene end by 4 bases; junction bases not matched to a gene: 14. This CDR3 is 17 amino acids long. The germline CDR1 and CDR2 sequences are DFQATT and SNEGSKA (reference sequence). This CDR3 reads CSASGVAGSTGYNEQFF. For the CDR3, the DNA is TGCAGTGCTAGTGGGGTAGCGGGATCAACTGGGTACAATGAGCAGTTCTTC.

This clonotype was counted at least ten times. The gene calls are TRBV11-2 and TRBJ2-7; D is perhaps TRBD2 (6 bases). Germline V CDR1 and CDR2: SGHAT, FQNNGV. V shed 5 bases and J shed 4 bases, with 18 bases lying between them. CDR3 size: 15 residues. In DNA form, the CDR3 reads TGTGCCAGCAGCCGTCAACAAGCGGGCGCTTACGAGCAGTACTTC. Translating gives CASSRQQAGAYEQYF.

The sample holds many counts of this clonotype. V and J are TRBV11-1 and TRBJ1-1; D is unresolved. The length of the CDR3 is 14 residues. Per the germline V gene, CDR1 is SGHAT and CDR2 is FQDESV (reference sequence). The V and J ends lost 1 base and 1 base respectively, with 7 bases between them. The CDR3 is CASSLGPSNTEAFF. The CDR3 region has the DNA TGTGCCAGCAGCTTAGGGCCCTCGAACACTGAAGCTTTCTTT.

The chain joins TRBV6-4 to TRBJ1-4, with D unclear. Germline loops: CDR1 MRHNA, CDR2 SNTAGT. The CDR3 loop spans 17 amino acids. The ends were cut back, 4 bases at V and 1 base at J, with 16 bases in the middle. DNA of the CDR3: TGTGCCAGCAGTGGAATAAATCGACGGATAACTAATGAAAAACTGTTTTTT. Translated: CASSGINRRITNEKLFF.

This clonotype was observed a few times. The chain recombines TRBV5-1 with TRBJ1-1; 7 bases agree with TRBD1. V shed 1 base and J 5 bases; nucleotides not matched to a gene: 5. CDR1 SGHRS and CDR2 YFSETQ come from the germline V gene. This CDR3 is 14 amino acids long. The CDR3 spells CASSLTGEKTEAFF. In nucleotides, the CDR3 is TGCGCCAGCAGCTTGACAGGGGAAAAGACTGAAGCTTTCTTT.

This clonotype appeared a few times. The rearrangement uses TRBV19 and TRBJ2-1, with unresolved D. Germline CDR1 LNHDA, CDR2 SQIVND (reference sequence). CDR3 length: 15 amino acids. Trimming shortened V by 3 bases and J by 2 bases, and 11 bases separated the two germline ends. The CDR3 reads CASSMVLGTYNEQFF. CDR3 DNA: TGTGCCAGTAGTATGGTTCTAGGGACCTACAATGAGCAGTTCTTC.

This clonotype was counted at least ten times. The gene calls are TRBV2 and TRBJ1-5; D is perhaps TRBD1 (6 bases). V dropped 4 bases and J dropped 4 bases, with 8 bases sitting between them. The germline CDR1 and CDR2 sequences are SNHLY and FYNNEI. The CDR3 runs to 13 residues. CDR3 amino acids: CASSGTGNQPQHF. CDR3 coding DNA: TGTGCCAGCAGTGGCACAGGGAATCAGCCCCAGCATTTT.

Notes on this clonotype: It may be a read error: a sequence one base away is much more abundant. The rearrangement uses TRBV7-9 and TRBJ2-7, with 10 nucleotides matching TRBD2. This CDR3 has 15 amino acids. Per the germline V gene, CDR1 is SEHNR and CDR2 is FQNEAQ (reference sequence). CDR3 nucleotide sequence: TGTGCCAGCGGCTTAGGATCTAGCGGGAGAAACGAGCAGTACTTC. Amino acid sequence: CASGLGSSGRNEQYF.

In this sample, this clonotype turned up many times. The chain is built from TRBV11-1 and TRBJ2-3; TRBD2 matches at 9 bases. Per germline, CDR1 SGHAT and CDR2 FQDESV (reference sequence). Trimming cost V 1 base and J 6 bases; bases outside gene matches: 5. This CDR3 is 15 amino acids long. The CDR3 region has the DNA TGTGCCAGCAGCTTAGTAGCGGGAGTGGAGGATACGCAGTATTTT. Protein: CASSLVAGVEDTQYF.

In its sample, this clonotype was seen many times. The chain employs TRBV20-1 and TRBJ2-5, with no clear D. Per the germline V gene, CDR1 is DFQATT and CDR2 is SNEGSKA (reference sequence). Trimming pared 5 bases from V and 1 base from J, leaving 11 bases between. The CDR3 covers 13 residues. Written as DNA, the CDR3 is TGCAGTGCTTCCCCGACACTCCAAGAGACCCAGTACTTC. Translated, it gives CSASPTLQETQYF.

This clonotype showed up many times. J is TRBJ1-1 and V is TRBV12-5, with TRBD1 as a possible D gene (5 bases). The CDR3 covers 17 residues. Trimming removed 3 bases at V and 6 bases at J, with 23 bases between. Germline V lookup: CDR1 LGHNT, CDR2 FRNRAP. The CDR3 sequence: CASGFLSDTERGPEAFF. The CDR3 DNA sequence: TGTGCTAGTGGTTTCCTCTCGGACACGGAAAGAGGCCCTGAAGCTTTCTTT.

This clonotype has a count of ten or more. The V call is TRBV3-1, the J call TRBJ2-1, with D perhaps matching TRBD1 (6 bases). The CDR3 is 15 amino acids. Germline CDR1 and CDR2: LGHDT and YNNKEL (reference sequence). The ends were cut back, 3 bases at V and 4 bases at J, with 13 bases in the middle. The DNA for the CDR3 is TGTGCCAGCAGCCAGTCCGGACAGAGTTACAATGAGCAGTTCTTC. Protein product: CASSQSGQSYNEQFF.

This clonotype was seen at least ten times. The chain carries TRBV29-1 and TRBJ1-1; D unresolved. V was trimmed by 6 bases and J by 3 bases, leaving 20 bases between them. This CDR3 contains 15 residues. Looked up from germline, CDR1 is SQVTM and CDR2 is ANQGSEA. CDR3 DNA sequence: TGCAGCGTAAAAATCCGGGCCGCCTTACACACTGAAGCTTTCTTT. Encoded protein: CSVKIRAALHTEAFF. The full variable domain, completed using reference TRBV29-1 and TRBJ1-1, is SAVISQKPSRDICQRGTSLTIQCQVDSQVTMMFWYRQQPGQSLTLIATANQGSEATYESGFVIDKFPISRPNLTFSTLTVSNMSPEDSSIYLCSVKIRAALHTEAFFGQGTRLTVV.

Many counts were recorded for this clonotype. The genes are TRBV7-2 and TRBJ2-3; D unresolved. This CDR3 region has 17 residues. Germline V gives CDR1 SGHTA, CDR2 FQGNSA. The germline V and J ends were trimmed by 5 bases and 1 base, with 19 bases remaining between them. The DNA for the CDR3 is TGTGCCAGCAGCACCCGGATGGCTGTTGTGGGCACAGATACGCAGTATTTT. This codes for CASSTRMAVVGTDTQYF.

This clonotype was seen a few times. This chain uses TRBV4-3 with TRBJ2-4; D may be TRBD1 or TRBD2 (6 bases each). V was trimmed by 0 bases and J by 0 bases, leaving 18 bases between them. CDR1 is LGHNA and CDR2 is YSLEER in the germline V gene. The CDR3 runs 19 residues. The CDR3 DNA reads as TGCGCCAGCAGCCAAGAGAGGGGGGCGAGCCATCTAGCCAAAAACATTCAGTACTTC. Translating gives CASSQERGASHLAKNIQYF.

This chain links TRBV4-3 with TRBJ2-7; 7 bases agree with TRBD1. CDR1 LGHNA and CDR2 YSLEER come from the germline V gene. The CDR3 contains 15 residues. V lost 1 base, J lost 3 bases, and 6 bases stayed unmatched. The CDR3 loop is CASSQVDRVDYEQYF. As DNA, the CDR3 is TGCGCCAGCAGCCAAGTTGACAGGGTTGACTACGAGCAGTACTTC.

This chain links TRBV19 with TRBJ2-7; tentative D call: TRBD1 (7 bases). Germline loops: CDR1 LNHDA, CDR2 SQIVND (reference sequence). With 5 bases removed from V and 1 base from J, the gap between germline ends came to 15 bases. CDR3 length: 15 residues. CDR3 DNA sequence: TGTGCCAGTAGTTCGCGCGGGACAGTATCCTACGAGCAGTACTTC. Translated: CASSSRGTVSYEQYF.

This clonotype came up many times. This chain connects TRBV7-8 to TRBJ2-2; weak D call: TRBD1 (6 bases). This CDR3 has 16 residues. V was pared by 2 bases and J by 1 base, with 11 bases between. From germline, CDR1 is SGHVS and CDR2 FQNEAQ. The CDR3 DNA reads as TGTGCCAGCAGCTTAAGCTCCAGGGGGAACACCGGGGAGCTGTTTTTT. The encoded protein is CASSLSSRGNTGELFF.